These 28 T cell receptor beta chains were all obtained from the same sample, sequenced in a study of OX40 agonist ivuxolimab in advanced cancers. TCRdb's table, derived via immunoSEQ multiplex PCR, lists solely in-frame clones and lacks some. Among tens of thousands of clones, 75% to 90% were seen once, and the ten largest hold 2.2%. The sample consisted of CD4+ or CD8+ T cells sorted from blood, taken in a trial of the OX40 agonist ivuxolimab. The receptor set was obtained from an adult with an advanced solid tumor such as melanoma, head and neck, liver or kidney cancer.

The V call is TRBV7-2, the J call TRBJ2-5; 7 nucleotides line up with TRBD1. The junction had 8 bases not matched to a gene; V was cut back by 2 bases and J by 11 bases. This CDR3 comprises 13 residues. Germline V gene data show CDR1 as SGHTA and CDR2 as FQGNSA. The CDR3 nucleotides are TGTGCCAGCAGCTTACTACCGCAGGGGGAGCAGTACTTC. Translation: CASSLLPQGEQYF.

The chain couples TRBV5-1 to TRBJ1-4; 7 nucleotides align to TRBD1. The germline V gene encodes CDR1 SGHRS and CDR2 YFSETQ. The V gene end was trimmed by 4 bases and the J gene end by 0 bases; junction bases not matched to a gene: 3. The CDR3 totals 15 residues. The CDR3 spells CASSVTGATNEKLFF. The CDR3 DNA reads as TGCGCCAGCAGCGTCACAGGGGCAACTAATGAAAAACTGTTTTTT.

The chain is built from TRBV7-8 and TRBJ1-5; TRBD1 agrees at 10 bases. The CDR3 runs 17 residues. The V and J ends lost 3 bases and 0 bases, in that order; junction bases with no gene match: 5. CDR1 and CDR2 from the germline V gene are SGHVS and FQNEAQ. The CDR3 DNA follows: TGTGCCAGCAGCTTTGGGACAGGGGAGTCTAGCAATCAGCCCCAGCATTTT. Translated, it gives CASSFGTGESSNQPQHF.

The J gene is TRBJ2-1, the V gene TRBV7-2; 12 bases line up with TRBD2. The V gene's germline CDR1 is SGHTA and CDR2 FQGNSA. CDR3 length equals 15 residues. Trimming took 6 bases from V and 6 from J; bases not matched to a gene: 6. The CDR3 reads CASRWTSGALNEQFF. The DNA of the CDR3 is TGTGCCAGCAGATGGACTAGCGGGGCGCTCAATGAGCAGTTCTTC.

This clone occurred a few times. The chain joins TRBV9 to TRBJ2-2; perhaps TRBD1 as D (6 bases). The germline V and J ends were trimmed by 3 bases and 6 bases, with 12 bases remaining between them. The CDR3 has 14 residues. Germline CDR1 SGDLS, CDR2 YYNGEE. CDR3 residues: CASSALQGPGELFF. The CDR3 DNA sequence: TGTGCCAGCAGCGCATTACAGGGTCCCGGGGAGCTGTTTTTT.

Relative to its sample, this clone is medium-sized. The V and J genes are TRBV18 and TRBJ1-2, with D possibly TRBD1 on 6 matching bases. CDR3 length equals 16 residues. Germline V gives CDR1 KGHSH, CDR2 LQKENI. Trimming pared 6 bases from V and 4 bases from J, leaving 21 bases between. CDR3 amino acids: CASSYTARGEGYGYTF. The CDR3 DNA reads TGTGCCAGCTCGTATACGGCCAGGGGTGAGGGCTATGGCTACACCTTC.

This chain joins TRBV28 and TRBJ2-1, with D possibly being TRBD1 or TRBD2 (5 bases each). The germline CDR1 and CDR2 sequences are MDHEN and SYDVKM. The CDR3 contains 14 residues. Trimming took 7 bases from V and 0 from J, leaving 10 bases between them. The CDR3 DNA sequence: TGTGCCAGCATCGGGGCCAGCTCCTACAATGAGCAGTTCTTC. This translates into CASIGASSYNEQFF. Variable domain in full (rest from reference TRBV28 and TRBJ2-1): DVKVTQSSRYLVKRTGEKVFLECVQDMDHENMFWYRQDPGLGLRLIYFSYDVKMKEKGDIPEGYSVSREKKERFSLILESASTNQTSMYLCASIGASSYNEQFFGPGTRLTVL.

The CDR3 spells CASSLKGQGQYF. The CDR3 DNA sequence: TGTGCCAGCAGCTTGAAGGGACAGGGGCAGTATTTT. The chain couples TRBV7-2 to TRBJ2-3, with TRBD1 matching 9 bases. V shed 3 bases and J 11 bases; nucleotides not matched to a gene: 3. The CDR3 has 12 residues. Per the germline V gene, CDR1 is SGHTA and CDR2 is FQGNSA.

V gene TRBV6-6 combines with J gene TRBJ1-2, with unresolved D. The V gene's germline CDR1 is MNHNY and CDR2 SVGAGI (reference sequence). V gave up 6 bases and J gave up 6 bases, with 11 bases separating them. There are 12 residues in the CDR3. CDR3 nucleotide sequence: TGTGCCAGCAGAACTCCTGCTAATGGCTACACCTTC. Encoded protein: CASRTPANGYTF.

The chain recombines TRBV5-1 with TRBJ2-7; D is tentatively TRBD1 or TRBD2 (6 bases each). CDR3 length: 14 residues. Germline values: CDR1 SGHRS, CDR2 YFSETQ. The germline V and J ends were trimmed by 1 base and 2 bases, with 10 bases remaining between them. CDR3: CASSLWGAPYEQYF. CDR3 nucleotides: TGCGCCAGCAGCTTGTGGGGGGCACCCTACGAGCAGTACTTC. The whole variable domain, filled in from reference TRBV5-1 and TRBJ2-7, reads KAGVTQTPRYLIKTRGQQVTLSCSPISGHRSVSWYQQTPGQGLQFLFEYFSETQRNKGNFPGRFSGRQFSNSRSEMNVSTLELGDSALYLCASSLWGAPYEQYFGPGTRLTVT.

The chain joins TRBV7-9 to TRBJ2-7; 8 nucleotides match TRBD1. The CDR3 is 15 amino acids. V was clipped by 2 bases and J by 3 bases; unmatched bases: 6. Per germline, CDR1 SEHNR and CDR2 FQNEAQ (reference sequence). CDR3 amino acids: CASSLRAGGGYEQYF. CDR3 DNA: TGTGCCAGCAGCTTAAGGGCAGGGGGCGGCTACGAGCAGTACTTC. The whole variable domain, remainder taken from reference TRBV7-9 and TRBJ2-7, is DTGVSQNPRHKITKRGQNVTFRCDPISEHNRLYWYRQTLGQGPEFLTYFQNEAQLEKSRLLSDRFSAERPKGSFSTLEIQRTEQGDSAMYLCASSLRAGGGYEQYFGPGTRLTVT.

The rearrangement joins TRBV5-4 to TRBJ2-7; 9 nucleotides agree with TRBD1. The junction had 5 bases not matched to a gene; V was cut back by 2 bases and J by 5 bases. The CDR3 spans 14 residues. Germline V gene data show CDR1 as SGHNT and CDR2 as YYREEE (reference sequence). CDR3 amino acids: CASSLPGTGNEQYF. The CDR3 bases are TGTGCCAGCAGCTTACCCGGGACAGGGAACGAGCAGTACTTC.

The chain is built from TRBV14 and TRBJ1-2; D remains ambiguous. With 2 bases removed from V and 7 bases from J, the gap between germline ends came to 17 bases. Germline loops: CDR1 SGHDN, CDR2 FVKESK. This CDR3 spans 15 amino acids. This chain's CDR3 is CASSQILTGFSGYTF. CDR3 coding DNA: TGTGCCAGCAGCCAAATACTTACGGGGTTCTCTGGCTACACCTTC. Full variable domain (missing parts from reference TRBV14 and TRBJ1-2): EAGVTQFPSHSVIEKGQTVTLRCDPISGHDNLYWYRRVMGKEIKFLLHFVKESKQDESGMPNNRFLAERTGGTYSTLKVQPAELEDSGVYFCASSQILTGFSGYTFGSGTRLTVV.

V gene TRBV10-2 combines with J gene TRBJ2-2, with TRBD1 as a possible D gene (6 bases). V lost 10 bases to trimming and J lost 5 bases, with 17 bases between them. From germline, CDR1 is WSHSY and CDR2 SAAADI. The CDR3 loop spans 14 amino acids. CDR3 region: CATNGQMTTGELFF. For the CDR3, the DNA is TGCGCCACCAACGGACAGATGACAACCGGGGAGCTGTTTTTT.

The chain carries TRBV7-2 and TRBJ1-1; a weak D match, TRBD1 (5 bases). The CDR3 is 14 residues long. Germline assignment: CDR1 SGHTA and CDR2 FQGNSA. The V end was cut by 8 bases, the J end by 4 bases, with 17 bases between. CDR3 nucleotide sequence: TGTGCCAGCGGACGTCAGGTGAGGGGCACTGAAGCTTTCTTT. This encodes CASGRQVRGTEAFF.

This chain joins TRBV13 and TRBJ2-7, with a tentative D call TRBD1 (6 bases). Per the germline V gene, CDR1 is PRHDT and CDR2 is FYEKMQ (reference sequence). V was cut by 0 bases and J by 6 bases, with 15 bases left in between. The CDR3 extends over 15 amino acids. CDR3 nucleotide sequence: TGTGCCAGCAGCTTAGGACCTAGTAGAGGGGGCGAGCAGTACTTC. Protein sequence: CASSLGPSRGGEQYF.

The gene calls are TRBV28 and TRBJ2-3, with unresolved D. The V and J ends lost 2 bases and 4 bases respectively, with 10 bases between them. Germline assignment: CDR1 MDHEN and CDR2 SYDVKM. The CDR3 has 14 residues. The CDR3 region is CASSLRLRPDTQYF. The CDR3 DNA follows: TGTGCCAGCAGTTTACGGTTACGCCCAGATACGCAGTATTTT.

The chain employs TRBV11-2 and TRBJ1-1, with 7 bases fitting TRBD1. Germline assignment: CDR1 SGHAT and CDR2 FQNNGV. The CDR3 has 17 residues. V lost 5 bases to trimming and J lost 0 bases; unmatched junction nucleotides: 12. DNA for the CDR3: TGTGCCAGCAGCCCGAGACCGGACAGGCTATTGAACACTGAAGCTTTCTTT. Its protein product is CASSPRPDRLLNTEAFF. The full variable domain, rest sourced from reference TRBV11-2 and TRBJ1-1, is EAGVAQSPRYKIIEKRQSVAFWCNPISGHATLYWYQQILGQGPKLLIQFQNNGVVDDSQLPKDRFSAERLKGVDSTLKIQPAKLEDSAVYLCASSPRPDRLLNTEAFFGQGTRLTVV.

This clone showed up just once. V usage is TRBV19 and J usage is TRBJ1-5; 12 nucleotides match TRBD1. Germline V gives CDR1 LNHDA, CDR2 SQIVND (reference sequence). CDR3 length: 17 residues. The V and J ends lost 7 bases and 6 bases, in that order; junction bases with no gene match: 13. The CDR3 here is CASMSGQGARGFQPQHF. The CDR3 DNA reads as TGTGCCAGTATGTCGGGACAGGGGGCTCGAGGATTTCAGCCCCAGCATTTT.

The CDR3 spells CASSRTGSAGNTIYF. CDR3 nucleotides: TGTGCCAGTAGCCGGACAGGGAGTGCTGGAAACACCATATATTTT. V and J are TRBV19 and TRBJ1-3; the match to TRBD1 covers 8 bases. Trimming removed 6 bases from V and 2 bases from J; junction bases left unmatched: 6. The CDR3 contains 15 residues. Looked up from germline, CDR1 is LNHDA and CDR2 is SQIVND (reference sequence).

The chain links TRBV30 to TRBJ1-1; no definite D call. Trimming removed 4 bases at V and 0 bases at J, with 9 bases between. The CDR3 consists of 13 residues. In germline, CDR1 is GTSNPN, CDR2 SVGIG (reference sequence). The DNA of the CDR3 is TGTGCCTGGATGGTCGGAGTGAACACTGAAGCTTTCTTT. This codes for CAWMVGVNTEAFF.

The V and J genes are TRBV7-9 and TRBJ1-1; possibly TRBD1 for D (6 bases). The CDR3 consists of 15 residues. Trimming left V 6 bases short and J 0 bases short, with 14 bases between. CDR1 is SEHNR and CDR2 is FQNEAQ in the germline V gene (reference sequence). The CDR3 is CASRLDRLVNTEAFF. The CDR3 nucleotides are TGTGCCAGCAGACTTGACAGGCTGGTGAACACTGAAGCTTTCTTT. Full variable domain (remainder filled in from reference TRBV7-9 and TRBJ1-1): DTGVSQNPRHKITKRGQNVTFRCDPISEHNRLYWYRQTLGQGPEFLTYFQNEAQLEKSRLLSDRFSAERPKGSFSTLEIQRTEQGDSAMYLCASRLDRLVNTEAFFGQGTRLTVV.

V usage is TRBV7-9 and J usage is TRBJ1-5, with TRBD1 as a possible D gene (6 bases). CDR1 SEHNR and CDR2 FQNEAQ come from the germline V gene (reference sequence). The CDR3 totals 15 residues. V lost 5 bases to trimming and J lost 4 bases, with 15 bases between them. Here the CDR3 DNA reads TGTGCCAGCAGCCCTGGGAAAGGGGGGAATCAGCCCCAGCATTTT. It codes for CASSPGKGGNQPQHF.

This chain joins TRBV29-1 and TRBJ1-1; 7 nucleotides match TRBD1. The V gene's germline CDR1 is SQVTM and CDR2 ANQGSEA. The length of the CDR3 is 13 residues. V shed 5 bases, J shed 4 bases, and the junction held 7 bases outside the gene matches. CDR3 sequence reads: CSVSTGVGTEAFF. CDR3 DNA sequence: TGCAGCGTTTCCACAGGGGTGGGCACTGAAGCTTTCTTT.

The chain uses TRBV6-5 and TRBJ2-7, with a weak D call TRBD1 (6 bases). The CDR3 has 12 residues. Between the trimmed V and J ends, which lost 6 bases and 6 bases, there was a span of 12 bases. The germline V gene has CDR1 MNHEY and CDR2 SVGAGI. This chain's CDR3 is CASSRQVAEQYF. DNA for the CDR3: TGTGCCAGCAGCAGACAGGTCGCCGAGCAGTACTTC.

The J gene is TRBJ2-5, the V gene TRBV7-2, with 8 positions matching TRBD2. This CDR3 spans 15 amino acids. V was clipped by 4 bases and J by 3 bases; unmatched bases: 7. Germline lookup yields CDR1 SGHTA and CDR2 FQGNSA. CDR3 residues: CASSSPRGGKETQYF. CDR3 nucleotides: TGTGCCAGCAGCTCCCCCCGGGGGGGAAAAGAGACCCAGTACTTC.

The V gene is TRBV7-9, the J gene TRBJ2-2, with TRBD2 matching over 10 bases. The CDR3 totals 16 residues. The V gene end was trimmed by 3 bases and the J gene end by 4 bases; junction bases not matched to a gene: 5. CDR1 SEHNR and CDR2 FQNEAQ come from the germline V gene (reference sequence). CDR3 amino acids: CASSFQRGGTTGELFF. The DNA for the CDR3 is TGTGCCAGCAGCTTCCAGCGGGGGGGCACCACCGGGGAGCTGTTTTTT.

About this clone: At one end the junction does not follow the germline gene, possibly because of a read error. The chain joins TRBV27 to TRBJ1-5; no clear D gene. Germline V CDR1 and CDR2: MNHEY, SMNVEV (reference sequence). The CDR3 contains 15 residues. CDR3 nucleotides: TGTGCCAGCAGTCCCCACATCCTTAGCTATCAGCCCCAGCATTTT. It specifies CASSPHILSYQPQHF.